This is a list of T cell receptor beta chains from one sample in a study of T cells after posttransplantation cyclophosphamide. Clones were read by immunoSEQ multiplex PCR, and TCRdb kept only the in-frame ones, dropping some. The data contain some 17,000 clones, 77% of them singletons. Sequencing was performed on CD8+ T cells sorted from PBMCs, taken 1,700 to 2,000 days after a stem cell transplant with posttransplant cyclophosphamide. The source of these receptors is a female patient in her thirties or forties who received an allogeneic stem cell transplant from a related donor, was CMV-positive, and had no GVHD. T cells may partly derive from the graft donor. The CDR3 runs from the conserved cysteine through the conserved F or W. Each record gives: clone size, V gene, D gene, J gene, CDR3 protein, CDR3 DNA. A D gene is named only where the DNA matches it firmly. Size is omitted from some rows. Given values are once, few, many or a class for expanded clones.

abundance: -; v_gene: TRBV5-1; d_gene: -; j_gene: TRBJ1-1; CDR3aa: CASSLPHEDSTEAFF; CDR3nt: TGCGCCAGCAGCTTGCCTCACGAGGACAGCACTGAAGCTTTCTTT
abundance: -; v_gene: TRBV27; d_gene: -; j_gene: TRBJ1-2; CDR3aa: CASSQEGLNYGYTF; CDR3nt: TGTGCCAGCAGCCAGGAGGGACTTAACTATGGCTACACCTTC
abundance: -; v_gene: TRBV6-5; d_gene: -; j_gene: TRBJ2-7; CDR3aa: CASSYRYVDEQYF; CDR3nt: TGTGCCAGCAGTTACCGGTACGTGGACGAGCAGTACTTC
abundance: -; v_gene: TRBV19; d_gene: -; j_gene: TRBJ1-4; CDR3aa: CASTQNEKLFF; CDR3nt: TGTGCCAGTACCCAAAATGAAAAACTGTTTTTT
abundance: -; v_gene: TRBV11-2; d_gene: -; j_gene: TRBJ2-2; CDR3aa: CASSPTIETGELFF; CDR3nt: TGTGCCAGCAGCCCCACTATCGAAACCGGGGAGCTGTTTTTT
abundance: -; v_gene: TRBV27; d_gene: TRBD1; j_gene: TRBJ1-2; CDR3aa: CASSLSLTGGAANYGYTF; CDR3nt: TGTGCCAGCAGTTTATCCCTGACAGGGGGCGCGGCTAACTATGGCTACACCTTC
abundance: -; v_gene: TRBV5-4; d_gene: -; j_gene: TRBJ1-1; CDR3aa: CASSPDTNTEAFF; CDR3nt: TGTGCCAGCAGCCCGGACACGAACACTGAAGCTTTCTTT
abundance: few; v_gene: TRBV7-9; d_gene: TRBD1; j_gene: TRBJ1-1; CDR3aa: CASSHKRDSRLEAFF; CDR3nt: TGTGCCAGCAGCCACAAAAGGGACAGCCGTCTGGAAGCTTTCTTT
abundance: -; v_gene: TRBV7-9; d_gene: -; j_gene: TRBJ2-7; CDR3aa: CASSLTPPHEQYF; CDR3nt: TGTGCCAGCAGCTTAACTCCCCCCCACGAGCAGTACTTC
abundance: once; v_gene: TRBV7-2; d_gene: TRBD1; j_gene: TRBJ2-7; CDR3aa: CASSSGTGSFEQYF; CDR3nt: TGTGCCAGCAGCTCGGGGACAGGGAGCTTCGAGCAGTACTTC
abundance: -; v_gene: TRBV18; d_gene: -; j_gene: TRBJ2-3; CDR3aa: CASSPSGSTSTDTQYF; CDR3nt: TGTGCCAGCTCACCTAGCGGCAGCACTAGCACAGATACGCAGTATTTT
abundance: once; v_gene: TRBV2; d_gene: TRBD1; j_gene: TRBJ2-2; CDR3aa: CAGGAGGSTGELFF; CDR3nt: TGTGCCGGCGGGGCAGGGGGCAGTACCGGGGAGCTGTTTTTT
abundance: once; v_gene: TRBV20-1; d_gene: TRBD1; j_gene: TRBJ1-1; CDR3aa: CSRGVDTEAFF; CDR3nt: TGCAGCAGGGGGGTGGACACTGAAGCTTTCTTT
abundance: -; v_gene: TRBV12-5; d_gene: TRBD1; j_gene: TRBJ2-2; CDR3aa: CASGSGQANTGELFF; CDR3nt: TGTGCTAGTGGTTCGGGACAGGCGAACACCGGGGAGCTGTTTTTT
abundance: -; v_gene: TRBV7-8; d_gene: -; j_gene: TRBJ2-7; CDR3aa: CASSRGPSYEQYF; CDR3nt: TGTGCCAGCAGCCGCGGGCCCTCCTACGAGCAGTACTTC
abundance: -; v_gene: TRBV7-9; d_gene: -; j_gene: TRBJ2-5; CDR3aa: CASTPGLQETQYF; CDR3nt: TGTGCCAGCACCCCGGGACTTCAAGAGACCCAGTACTTC
abundance: -; v_gene: TRBV27; d_gene: TRBD1; j_gene: TRBJ1-4; CDR3aa: CASSFLTGHHEKLFF; CDR3nt: TGTGCCAGCAGTTTCCTGACAGGGCATCATGAAAAACTGTTTTTT
abundance: -; v_gene: TRBV11-2; d_gene: -; j_gene: TRBJ2-7; CDR3aa: CASSFSSGSYEQYF; CDR3nt: TGTGCCAGCAGCTTTTCTAGTGGATCCTACGAGCAGTACTTC
abundance: -; v_gene: TRBV27; d_gene: -; j_gene: TRBJ1-1; CDR3aa: CASLYPATGFTEAFF; CDR3nt: TGTGCCAGCCTATACCCCGCTACAGGGTTTACTGAAGCTTTCTTT
abundance: -; v_gene: TRBV7-9; d_gene: TRBD2; j_gene: TRBJ2-3; CDR3aa: CASSLSPGSGGPDTQYF; CDR3nt: TGTGCCAGCAGCCTATCCCCGGGGAGCGGGGGACCAGATACGCAGTATTTT
abundance: -; v_gene: TRBV10-3; d_gene: -; j_gene: TRBJ2-3; CDR3aa: CAIADYTDTQYF; CDR3nt: TGTGCCATCGCTGACTACACAGATACGCAGTATTTT
abundance: -; v_gene: TRBV2; d_gene: -; j_gene: TRBJ2-5; CDR3aa: CASTPPPSAHLGGETQYF; CDR3nt: TGTGCCAGCACCCCACCGCCAAGCGCTCACCTGGGGGGAGAGACCCAGTACTTC
abundance: medium-sized; v_gene: TRBV10-3; d_gene: -; j_gene: TRBJ1-6; CDR3aa: CAISESRQANSPLHF; CDR3nt: TGTGCCATCAGTGAGTCGCGACAAGCTAATTCACCCCTCCACTTT
abundance: -; v_gene: TRBV7-3; d_gene: TRBD2; j_gene: TRBJ2-3; CDR3aa: CASSSNRLAGVPLWDTQYF; CDR3nt: TGTGCCAGCAGCTCAAACCGACTAGCGGGGGTTCCCTTATGGGATACGCAGTATTTT
abundance: once; v_gene: TRBV9; d_gene: TRBD1; j_gene: TRBJ2-5; CDR3aa: CASSERQGALEETQYF; CDR3nt: TGTGCCAGCAGCGAAAGACAGGGGGCCTTAGAAGAGACCCAGTACTTC
abundance: -; v_gene: TRBV5-4; d_gene: -; j_gene: TRBJ1-6; CDR3aa: CASSLGGGTYNSPLHF; CDR3nt: TGTGCCAGCAGCTTGGGCGGGGGCACCTATAATTCACCCCTCCACTTT
abundance: -; v_gene: TRBV4-1; d_gene: TRBD2; j_gene: TRBJ2-5; CDR3aa: CASSQVAGGQETQYF; CDR3nt: TGCGCCAGCAGCCAAGTTGCGGGGGGCCAAGAGACCCAGTACTTC
abundance: -; v_gene: TRBV19; d_gene: TRBD1; j_gene: TRBJ1-5; CDR3aa: CASSRRGENQPQHF; CDR3nt: TGTGCCAGTAGTCGCAGGGGGGAGAATCAGCCCCAGCATTTT
abundance: -; v_gene: TRBV19; d_gene: -; j_gene: TRBJ2-7; CDR3aa: CASSSRLYSYEQYF; CDR3nt: TGTGCCAGTAGTTCTAGACTTTACTCCTACGAGCAGTACTTC
abundance: once; v_gene: TRBV11-2; d_gene: -; j_gene: TRBJ2-7; CDR3aa: CASSLGGDRGVGEQYF; CDR3nt: TGTGCCAGCAGCTTAGGGGGGGACCGGGGAGTGGGCGAGCAGTACTTC
abundance: -; v_gene: TRBV6-4; d_gene: -; j_gene: TRBJ1-4; CDR3aa: CASSKRGSNEKLFF; CDR3nt: TGTGCCAGCAGTAAAAGGGGTAGTAATGAAAAACTGTTTTTT
abundance: -; v_gene: TRBV27; d_gene: -; j_gene: TRBJ2-7; CDR3aa: CASSLKGLYEQYF; CDR3nt: TGTGCCAGCAGTTTAAAGGGGCTCTACGAGCAGTACTTC
abundance: -; v_gene: TRBV7-6; d_gene: TRBD1; j_gene: TRBJ2-2; CDR3aa: CASSRARTGVDTGELFF; CDR3nt: TGTGCCAGCAGCAGGGCCAGGACAGGGGTGGACACCGGGGAGCTGTTTTTT
abundance: once; v_gene: TRBV7-3; d_gene: -; j_gene: TRBJ2-1; CDR3aa: CASSYQDSHNEQFF; CDR3nt: TGTGCCAGCAGCTACCAGGACTCTCACAATGAGCAGTTCTTC
abundance: -; v_gene: TRBV19; d_gene: -; j_gene: TRBJ2-7; CDR3aa: CASSIRGEGREQYF; CDR3nt: TGTGCCAGTAGTATCAGGGGAGAGGGTCGTGAGCAGTACTTC
abundance: -; v_gene: TRBV2; d_gene: TRBD2; j_gene: TRBJ2-7; CDR3aa: CASDGGGPYEQYF; CDR3nt: TGTGCCTCCGACGGGGGGGGCCCCTACGAGCAGTACTTC
abundance: -; v_gene: TRBV4-1; d_gene: -; j_gene: TRBJ2-1; CDR3aa: CASSQTTSGEQFF; CDR3nt: TGCGCCAGCAGCCAAACGACTTCGGGTGAGCAGTTCTTC
abundance: -; v_gene: TRBV13; d_gene: -; j_gene: TRBJ2-7; CDR3aa: CASSNRQRVYEQYF; CDR3nt: TGTGCCAGCAGCAACCGACAGCGGGTTTACGAGCAGTACTTC
abundance: -; v_gene: TRBV18; d_gene: TRBD2; j_gene: TRBJ2-1; CDR3aa: CASSPSGGSYNEQFF; CDR3nt: TGTGCCAGCTCACCAAGCGGGGGATCATACAATGAGCAGTTCTTC
abundance: -; v_gene: TRBV7-8; d_gene: TRBD2; j_gene: TRBJ2-3; CDR3aa: CASSLSGGGYTDTQYF; CDR3nt: TGTGCCAGCAGCCTCTCGGGCGGGGGGTACACAGATACGCAGTATTTT
abundance: few; v_gene: TRBV7-9; d_gene: -; j_gene: TRBJ1-4; CDR3aa: CASSLANREKLFF; CDR3nt: TGTGCCAGCAGCTTAGCCAACAGGGAAAAACTGTTTTTT
abundance: -; v_gene: TRBV13; d_gene: -; j_gene: TRBJ1-1; CDR3aa: CASSTGAEAFF; CDR3nt: TGTGCCAGCAGCACCGGAGCTGAAGCTTTCTTT
abundance: few; v_gene: TRBV5-4; d_gene: -; j_gene: TRBJ1-4; CDR3aa: CASSSGVSNEKLFF; CDR3nt: TGTGCCAGCAGCTCAGGGGTTAGTAATGAAAAACTGTTTTTT
abundance: few; v_gene: TRBV11-2; d_gene: -; j_gene: TRBJ2-2; CDR3aa: CASSLGGMELFF; CDR3nt: TGTGCCAGCAGCTTGGGCGGGATGGAGCTGTTTTTT
abundance: -; v_gene: TRBV6-1; d_gene: -; j_gene: TRBJ2-7; CDR3aa: CASSESWTGAYEQYF; CDR3nt: TGTGCCAGCAGTGAAAGCTGGACGGGGGCCTACGAGCAGTACTTC
abundance: -; v_gene: TRBV27; d_gene: TRBD1; j_gene: TRBJ2-1; CDR3aa: CASSPVGQYNEQFF; CDR3nt: TGTGCCAGCAGCCCTGTGGGACAGTACAATGAGCAGTTCTTC
abundance: once; v_gene: TRBV4-2; d_gene: -; j_gene: TRBJ2-7; CDR3aa: CASSQESQGRDEQYF; CDR3nt: TGTGCCAGCAGCCAAGAGAGTCAGGGGAGGGACGAGCAGTACTTC
abundance: -; v_gene: TRBV5-6; d_gene: -; j_gene: TRBJ2-7; CDR3aa: CASSAGAGREQYF; CDR3nt: TGTGCCAGCAGCGCCGGCGCAGGGCGTGAGCAGTACTTC
abundance: -; v_gene: TRBV27; d_gene: TRBD1; j_gene: TRBJ1-5; CDR3aa: CASSSTGTGLNQPQHF; CDR3nt: TGTGCCAGCAGTTCTACCGGGACAGGGTTAAATCAGCCCCAGCATTTT
abundance: -; v_gene: TRBV14; d_gene: TRBD2; j_gene: TRBJ2-3; CDR3aa: CASSPRPAGGQGTQYF; CDR3nt: TGTGCCAGCAGCCCCCGTCCAGCGGGGGGGCAAGGTACGCAGTATTTT
abundance: -; v_gene: TRBV9; d_gene: -; j_gene: TRBJ2-2; CDR3aa: CASTGSPGLAGELFF; CDR3nt: TGTGCCAGCACCGGATCTCCGGGACTGGCGGGGGAGCTGTTTTTT
abundance: -; v_gene: TRBV4-1; d_gene: TRBD2; j_gene: TRBJ2-1; CDR3aa: CASSPYSGGAGNEQFF; CDR3nt: TGCGCCAGCAGCCCGTATAGCGGGGGGGCCGGGAATGAGCAGTTCTTC
abundance: -; v_gene: TRBV4-3; d_gene: -; j_gene: TRBJ1-5; CDR3aa: CASSQDGVGNQPQHF; CDR3nt: TGCGCCAGCAGCCAAGACGGGGTCGGCAATCAGCCCCAGCATTTT
abundance: -; v_gene: TRBV7-3; d_gene: -; j_gene: TRBJ1-4; CDR3aa: CASQHERGEKLFF; CDR3nt: TGTGCCAGCCAACACGAGCGGGGTGAAAAACTGTTTTTT
abundance: -; v_gene: TRBV5-1; d_gene: -; j_gene: TRBJ2-5; CDR3aa: CASSLVDSQETQYF; CDR3nt: TGCGCCAGCAGCCTAGTGGACAGCCAAGAGACCCAGTACTTC
abundance: -; v_gene: TRBV6-5; d_gene: TRBD1; j_gene: TRBJ2-5; CDR3aa: CASSYRPGQGSETQYF; CDR3nt: TGTGCCAGCAGTTACCGGCCGGGACAGGGTAGTGAGACCCAGTACTTC
abundance: -; v_gene: TRBV9; d_gene: -; j_gene: TRBJ1-2; CDR3aa: CASSGPGTSNYGYTF; CDR3nt: TGTGCCAGCAGCGGACCTGGGACAAGTAACTATGGCTACACCTTC
abundance: -; v_gene: TRBV10-3; d_gene: -; j_gene: TRBJ2-7; CDR3aa: CAISETDTPFYEQYF; CDR3nt: TGTGCCATCAGTGAGACGGACACTCCCTTCTACGAGCAGTACTTC
abundance: -; v_gene: TRBV7-2; d_gene: -; j_gene: TRBJ2-7; CDR3aa: CASSLGTTYEQYF; CDR3nt: TGTGCCAGCAGCTTAGGTACTACATACGAGCAGTACTTC
abundance: -; v_gene: TRBV11-2; d_gene: -; j_gene: TRBJ1-2; CDR3aa: CASSLDGRRENGYTF; CDR3nt: TGTGCCAGCAGCTTAGATGGTAGGAGGGAAAACGGCTACACCTTC